The entry below describes one T cell receptor beta chain. The antigen it binds to is not known. This sample is part of a study of cytomegalovirus exposure and HLA in healthy donors (dated by TCRdb to the late 2010s). In terms of the full investigation: In an earlier analysis of some 550 of the donors, 276 Gb of sequence data and 90 million to 130 million unique TCR beta sequences from 150 million to 200 million T cells were reported. Every repertoire in the discovery cohort had been generated on one and the same sequencing platform. Donor age, sex, ethnicity and CMV serostatus were compiled alongside the repertoire data. Several DR-DQ haplotypes were handled as single units for association and clustering because linkage in the cohort was strong. The study was designed to test whether signatures of past pathogen exposure could be identified by cataloging public T cell receptors. Across approximately 420 genotyped donors of the cohort, an average of about 240,000 unique TCR beta nucleotide sequences per donor were sequenced, and 15% to 20% of those sequences were non-productive. A later genetic analysis took genome-wide SNP genotypes for about three fifths of the roughly 670 donors and used that subset as a discovery cohort. A later analysis re-examined previously published TCR beta repertoires from just over 650 donors and added high-resolution HLA genotyping to investigate patterns of TCR occurrence. Of the roughly 400 genotyped donors, approximately 82% fell in the genetic ancestry cluster associated with self-reported Caucasian donors. Roughly 300 gigabases of sequencing data and about 92 million unique TCR sequences made up an early release that covered 500 to 700 HLA-typed donors. The study combined high-throughput TCR immunosequencing, statistical association of individual TCRs with disease status, and machine learning to predict cytomegalovirus infection status. Class I and class II HLA loci were covered by the typing at four-digit resolution. Using immunosequencing, the study profiled T cell repertoires from about 620 subjects and related those repertoires to cytomegalovirus serostatus. Rather than using new phenotypic data, the later analysis identified candidate immune exposures from TCR beta sequences and from how often those sequences occurred across donors. An earlier analysis of approximately 630 of the donors applied high-throughput TCR beta sequencing to assess whether each TCR beta V gene segment acted as functional or pseudogenic. Typing coverage varied by locus: about 629-630 donors for A, B, C, DRB1 and DQB1; approximately 500 for DQA1; more than 600 for DPA1; more than 450 for DPB1. In addition to the first cohort of 666 subjects, a separate validation cohort of some 120 different subjects was used. On the study overall, not on this receptor specifically: Specific HLA alleles were associated with about 17,000 TCR beta sequences at a false discovery rate of 0.05 in a later analysis. The study listed 150 to 200 TCR beta chains as associated with cytomegalovirus. It was suggested by the authors that the approach could potentially be generalized to other disease states and immunological phenotypes. Linkage disequilibrium might explain the correlated functional status among segregating V segments, but an unknown experimental factor could not be ruled out. The presence/absence analyses assumed that sequencing depth was roughly uniform across donors, and that assumption may not be true. A further reported finding was that TCR beta sequences accurately predicted the HLA-A and HLA-B alleles for most subjects in the first cohort. Strong co-occurrence of HLA alleles, especially DR and DQ, made assigning TCR associations to individual alleles difficult. In a later analysis, several top co-occurrence clusters were reported to appear linked to parvovirus B19, influenza, CMV and Epstein-Barr virus. A later genetic analysis associated a missense DCLRE1C variant with V-gene and J-gene trimming of TCR beta chains, and an independent cohort replicated the association. For the cohort, immune exposure information was limited to CMV serostatus. A cluster of highly shared sequence variants was judged likely to represent a technical artifact of the sequencing pipeline. Across donors, most TCR sequences were observed very rarely, whereas some public TCRs were present in many individuals. In a later analysis, HLA-associated TCR beta chains were found to be more clonally expanded and to have lower generation probabilities than equally common non-associated chains. A later analysis found that TCR association rates varied across HLA loci, with DRB1 alleles showing the most associated TCRs and HLA-C alleles the fewest. Most CMV-associated TCR beta chains appeared to be HLA-restricted in a later analysis, and the HLA associations seemed to be driven largely by CMV exposure. The classifier was reported to diagnose cytomegalovirus status with high specificity and sensitivity in both the original cohort and the validation cohort. In vitro tests confirmed that a few of the cytomegalovirus-associated TCR beta chains recognize cytomegalovirus antigens. Broadly in line with IMGT annotations, most TCR beta V segments showed up in productive rearrangements about 90% or about 30% of the time in an earlier analysis of approximately 640 of the donors. This cohort had only TCR beta chains sequenced, and the lack of alpha or paired-chain data limited which features could be detected. The earlier analysis of a few hundred of the donors excluded 15 to 20 rarely observed V segments, including chromosome 9 orphons, because counts were too low. Because HLA typing was unavailable for some donors at each locus, only the typed subset was used in association tests. In a later genetic analysis, fewer N-insertions in productive TCRs were reported among donors in an Asian-associated ancestry cluster than the approximately 670-donor mean.

Libraries were built with the immunoSEQ multiplex PCR assay. For the multiplex PCR, a mixture combining 60 forward primers for TCR Vbeta segments and 13 reverse primers for TCR Jbeta segments was used. The CDR3 region of rearranged TCR beta genes was amplified from genomic DNA by a multiplex PCR assay. On the Illumina HiSeq System, the amplified TCR beta libraries were sequenced as 87-base-pair reads. For the original study's pipeline: A later analysis tallied 75 million to 95 million unique TCR beta chains across the approximately 670 repertoires, and about 12 million of those chains were shared by two or more donors. A nearest-neighbor algorithm error-corrected the raw reads and collapsed the reads into unique sequences, merging closely related sequences to remove PCR and sequencing errors. Alignment of CDR3 sequences to IMGT reference sequences was used to assign V, D and J gene segments. Each retained sequence needed at least a six-nucleotide match to both a V gene segment and a J gene segment. A rearrangement was called productive if the CDR3 had no stop codons and remained in frame with V and J, and every other rearrangement was called non-productive. CDR3 was defined according to IMGT convention as the region running from the second conserved V-encoded cysteine to the conserved J-encoded phenylalanine. In an earlier analysis of roughly 580 of the donors, sequences lacking an unambiguous match to a single V gene segment were excluded. An earlier analysis of 587 of the donors called V segments functional above 56.7% productive rearrangements and segregating when the between-donor standard deviation exceeded 5%. A statistical classification framework was built for diagnosing cytomegalovirus status from the catalog of TCR beta chain sequences. In a later analysis, TCR nucleotide sequences were compared against IMGT/GENE-DB human TR gene sequences so that V and J genes could be assigned. Using the TCRdist pipeline, a later analysis assigned CDR3 sequences along with most-parsimonious VDJ recombination scenarios. In a later analysis, each TCR beta chain was defined by its CDR3 amino acid sequence together with its V-gene family, and reads without a unique V-gene family were excluded. As a way to deal with suspected cross-contamination and a sequencing artifact, a later analysis dropped 450 to 600 nucleotide sequences that were highly shared and had low generation probability. In a later analysis, a clonal expansion index for each public chain was calculated from normalized within-repertoire ranks of inferred template counts. A later analysis computed generation probabilities with a VDJ recombination model fitted to out-of-frame rearrangements, and checked the results against IGoR. In a later analysis, hypergeometric tests were used to score TCR-TCR, TCR-HLA and TCR-CMV co-occurrence, with a repertoire-size bias correction applied to TCR pairs. False discovery rates were estimated in a later analysis by permuting HLA or CMV assignments 20 times. In a later analysis, co-occurring TCRs were grouped with DBSCAN, and TCRdist sequence similarity was added when clustering was performed within HLA-allele-positive subsets. For co-occurrence clustering, repertoires with fewer than 30,000 or more than 120,000 public chains were excluded, along with roughly 5 repertoires with anomalous nucleotide sharing. TCRdb obtained this table from immuneACCESS and retained in-frame rearrangements with V and J assigned. These tables miss some clones; where compared with another copy, unresolved V genes account for less than half of the shortfall, and the remainder is unexplained. V and J calls and clone size are given by that table; D and trimming were obtained from the DNA. The sample table gives about 160,000 clones. In total, the top ten clones hold roughly 1.3% of the sample.

The cohort comprised fewer than 700 healthy bone marrow donors. At the time of sampling, every cohort member was nominally healthy, though immune exposures that went unrecorded were likely present. The donor was CMV seronegative and belonged to the group of 352 seronegative cohort members. Every donor gave a peripheral blood sample, and the peripheral blood mononuclear cells from that sample were used for TCR beta sequencing. The Qiagen DNeasy Blood Extraction Kit was used to extract genomic DNA from the blood cell samples. The TCR comes from a woman aged 60-70 years in good health and CMV-seronegative. The source material was PBMCs.

The sequenced DNA is TGTGCCAGCGGGGGATTCGGGGAGCTGTTTTTT. It specifies CASGGFGELFF. The sequence is built from TRBV19 and TRBJ2-2; the best D guess is TRBD2, with 6 bases matching. The germline V gene (reference sequence) yields LNHDA for CDR1 and SQIVND for CDR2. Including cysteine and phenylalanine, the CDR3 has 11 amino acids. The only DNA kept is the CDR3, 33 bases in frame from the first base. The junction carries 9 bases between V and J, which are trimmed by 9 bases and 7 bases respectively.